These 8 T cell receptor beta chains share one sample of origin, sequenced in a study of blood T cell repertoires in COVID-19. TCRdb's copy holds only in-frame clones and misses some; the assay was immunoSEQ multiplex PCR. Here the sample spans some 150,000 clones, around four fifths being singletons. Sequencing input: PBMCs or T cells enriched from blood (not recorded which). The receptor source for this set is a woman aged 50 to 60 who had recovered from COVID-19.

The chain recombines TRBV19 with TRBJ1-5; the D gene is possibly TRBD1 (6 bases). CDR3 length: 14 residues. V shed 3 bases and J shed 11 bases, with 17 bases lying between them. Per germline, CDR1 LNHDA and CDR2 SQIVND (reference sequence). The CDR3 sequence is CASSIGRSSGAQHF. Written as DNA, the CDR3 is TGTGCCAGTAGTATCGGCAGGTCCTCAGGGGCCCAGCATTTT.

The chain joins TRBV10-2 to TRBJ1-2, with D hard to call. V was shortened by 3 bases and J by 5 bases, with 10 bases between the two germline ends. Germline lookup yields CDR1 WSHSY and CDR2 SAAADI. This CDR3 is built from 13 residues. This CDR3 reads CASSETPNYGYTF. Written as DNA, the CDR3 is TGCGCCAGCAGTGAAACTCCAAATTATGGCTACACCTTC.

J is TRBJ2-1 and V is TRBV5-4; 10 bases agree with TRBD2. Unmatched junction bases numbered 11, after V lost 9 bases and J lost 5 bases. Germline V gives CDR1 SGHNT, CDR2 YYREEE (reference sequence). This CDR3 contains 15 residues. The CDR3 loop is CANKRGGSGDNEQFF. CDR3 in DNA: TGTGCCAATAAGCGGGGGGGAAGCGGAGACAATGAGCAGTTCTTC.

The chain carries TRBV10-3 and TRBJ1-1; 7 nucleotides match TRBD1. Germline V lookup: CDR1 ENHRY, CDR2 SYGVKD. Germline trimming cut 3 bases from V and 6 bases from J; bases unmatched to any gene: 10. The CDR3 spans 15 residues. This CDR3 is CAISERTGRLAEAFF. CDR3 nucleotides: TGTGCCATCAGTGAACGGACAGGTAGACTCGCTGAAGCTTTCTTT.

This clone was observed a handful of times. This chain links TRBV24-1 with TRBJ2-5; TRBD2 might be the D (5 bases). V shed 1 base and J shed 2 bases, with 16 bases lying between them. This CDR3 is 17 amino acids long. Germline CDR1 KGHDR, CDR2 SFDVKD. CDR3: CATSDFRDGGRQETQYF. The CDR3 DNA sequence: TGTGCCACCAGTGATTTTCGGGATGGAGGTCGTCAAGAGACCCAGTACTTC.

This chain connects TRBV6-5 to TRBJ1-1; D gene uncertain. Trimming cost V 0 bases and J 5 bases, with 10 bases left between them. The CDR3 contains 14 residues. The germline V gene has CDR1 MNHEY and CDR2 SVGAGI. The CDR3 sequence is CASSYSTAETEAFF. The DNA of the CDR3 is TGTGCCAGCAGTTACTCGACCGCGGAGACTGAAGCTTTCTTT.

The CDR3 is CAINVDRGNTEAFF. The CDR3 coding sequence is TGTGCCATCAACGTTGACAGGGGGAACACTGAAGCTTTCTTT. The rearrangement links TRBV10-3 to TRBJ1-1; 8 nucleotides line up with TRBD1. The CDR3 consists of 14 residues. CDR1 and CDR2 (germline): ENHRY, SYGVKD. The trim removed 7 bases at V and 1 base at J, leaving 5 bases unmatched.

The chain employs TRBV7-9 and TRBJ1-1; 8 positions agree with TRBD1. Looked up from germline, CDR1 is SEHNR and CDR2 is FQNEAQ (reference sequence). V dropped 5 bases and J dropped 10; count of bases not matched to a gene: 9. The CDR3 extends over 13 amino acids. The CDR3 sequence is CASSLQGVSGAFF. In DNA form, the CDR3 reads TGTGCCAGCAGCCTACAGGGGGTCTCGGGAGCTTTCTTT. Full variable domain (rest looked up from reference TRBV7-9 and TRBJ1-1): DTGVSQNPRHKITKRGQNVTFRCDPISEHNRLYWYRQTLGQGPEFLTYFQNEAQLEKSRLLSDRFSAERPKGSFSTLEIQRTEQGDSAMYLCASSLQGVSGAFFGQGTRLTVV.